Sequencing of this T cell receptor (beta chain) was carried out in a study of identical twins. cDNA molecules carried unique molecular identifiers, and template switching added a universal primer site. TCRdb re-analysed the 5' RACE reads in MiXCR, keeping a single row per CDR3 protein. The table shows approximately 1.8 million distinct CDR3 sequences, with about 31% occurring only once. Germline lookup yields CDR1 GTSNPN and CDR2 SVGIG (reference sequence). There are 12 residues in the CDR3. Comments on this clonotype: Antigen specificity is unknown.

Study-level results: Fewer insertions characterized abundant cord blood beta clonotypes, whereas memory repertoires showed none.

This receptor was taken from a newborn girl in good health. J is TRBJ2-5 and V is TRBV30; TRBD1 aligns across 7 bases. The DNA end favors TRBJ2-7, so the J call may be wrong. Sequenced material: cord blood. This chain's CDR3 is CAWGSYRGEQYF. The CDR3 nucleotides read TGTGCCTGGGGGTCCTACAGGGGCGAGCAGTACTTC.